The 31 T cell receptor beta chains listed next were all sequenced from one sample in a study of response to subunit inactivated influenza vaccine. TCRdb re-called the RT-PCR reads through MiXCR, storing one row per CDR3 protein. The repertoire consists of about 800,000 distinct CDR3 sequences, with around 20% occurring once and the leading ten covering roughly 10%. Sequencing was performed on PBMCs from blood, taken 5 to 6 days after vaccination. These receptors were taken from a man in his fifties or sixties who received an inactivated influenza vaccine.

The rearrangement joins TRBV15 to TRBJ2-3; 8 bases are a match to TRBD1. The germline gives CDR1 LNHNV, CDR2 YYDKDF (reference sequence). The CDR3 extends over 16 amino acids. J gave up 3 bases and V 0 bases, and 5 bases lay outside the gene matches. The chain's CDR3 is CATSREDRGWTDTQYF. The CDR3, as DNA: TGTGCCACCAGCAGAGAAGACAGGGGATGGACAGATACGCAGTATTTT.

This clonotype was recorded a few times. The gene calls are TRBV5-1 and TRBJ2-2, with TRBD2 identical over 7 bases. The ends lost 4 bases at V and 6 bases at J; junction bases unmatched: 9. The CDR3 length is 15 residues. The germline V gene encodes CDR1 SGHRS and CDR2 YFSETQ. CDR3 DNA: TGCGCCAGCAGCCCTGGACTAGAAGGTTCCGGGGAGCTGTTTTTT. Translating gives CASSPGLEGSGELFF.

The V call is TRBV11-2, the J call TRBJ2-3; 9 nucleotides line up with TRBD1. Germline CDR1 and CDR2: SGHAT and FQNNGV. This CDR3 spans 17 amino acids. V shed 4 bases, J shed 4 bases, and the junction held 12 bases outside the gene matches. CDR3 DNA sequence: TGTGCCAGCAGCTCCGTCCTGGACAGGGGCGGGGCAGATACGCAGTATTTT. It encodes CASSSVLDRGGADTQYF.

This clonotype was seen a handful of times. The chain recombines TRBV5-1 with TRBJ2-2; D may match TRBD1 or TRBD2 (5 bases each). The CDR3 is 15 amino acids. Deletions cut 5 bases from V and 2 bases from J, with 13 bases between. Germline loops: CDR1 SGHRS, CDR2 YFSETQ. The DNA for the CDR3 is TGCGCCAGCAGACCCGGGACGGGAAACACCGGGGAGCTGTTTTTT. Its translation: CASRPGTGNTGELFF.

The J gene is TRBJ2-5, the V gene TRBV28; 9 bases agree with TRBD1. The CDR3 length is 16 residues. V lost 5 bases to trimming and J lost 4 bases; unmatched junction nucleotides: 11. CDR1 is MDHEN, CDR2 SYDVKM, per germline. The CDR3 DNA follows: TGTGCCAGCAGTCCCCCTATGACAGGGGGGATAGAGACCCAGTACTTC. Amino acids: CASSPPMTGGIETQYF.

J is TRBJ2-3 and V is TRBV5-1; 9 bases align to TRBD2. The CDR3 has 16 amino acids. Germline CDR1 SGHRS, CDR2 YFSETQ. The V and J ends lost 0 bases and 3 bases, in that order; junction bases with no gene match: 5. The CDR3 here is CASSLDAGGLTDTQYF. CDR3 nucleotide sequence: TGCGCCAGCAGCTTGGATGCGGGAGGGCTTACAGATACGCAGTATTTT.

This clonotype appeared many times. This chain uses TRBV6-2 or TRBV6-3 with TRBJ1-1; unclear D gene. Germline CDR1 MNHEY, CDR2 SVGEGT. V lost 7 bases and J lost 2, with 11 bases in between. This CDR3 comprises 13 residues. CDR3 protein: CASTTVGNTEAFF. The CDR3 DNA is TGTGCCAGCACCACGGTCGGCAACACTGAAGCTTTCTTT.

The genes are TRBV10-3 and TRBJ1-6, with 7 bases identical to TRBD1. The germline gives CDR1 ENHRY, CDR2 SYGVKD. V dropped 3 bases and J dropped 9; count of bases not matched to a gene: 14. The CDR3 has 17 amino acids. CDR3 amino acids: CAISESAGGPSGSPLHF. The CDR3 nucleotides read TGTGCCATCAGTGAAAGCGCAGGGGGGCCTTCGGGTTCACCCCTCCACTTT.

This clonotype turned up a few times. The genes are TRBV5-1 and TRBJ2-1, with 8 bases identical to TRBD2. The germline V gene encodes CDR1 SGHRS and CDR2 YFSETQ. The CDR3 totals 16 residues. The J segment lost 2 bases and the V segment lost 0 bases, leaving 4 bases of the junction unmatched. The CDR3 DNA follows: TGCGCCAGCAGCTTGGCCGGGGGACTAGCCTACAATGAGCAGTTCTTC. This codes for CASSLAGGLAYNEQFF.

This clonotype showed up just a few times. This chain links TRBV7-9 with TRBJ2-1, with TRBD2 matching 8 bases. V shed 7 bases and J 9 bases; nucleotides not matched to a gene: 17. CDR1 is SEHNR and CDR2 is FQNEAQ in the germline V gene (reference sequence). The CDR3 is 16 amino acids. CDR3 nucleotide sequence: TGTGCCAGCAATTGGGGCGGGGGGCGACAATGGGGTGAGCAGTTCTTC. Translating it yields CASNWGGGRQWGEQFF. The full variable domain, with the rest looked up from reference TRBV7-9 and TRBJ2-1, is DTGVSQNPRHKITKRGQNVTFRCDPISEHNRLYWYRQTLGQGPEFLTYFQNEAQLEKSRLLSDRFSAERPKGSFSTLEIQRTEQGDSAMYLCASNWGGGRQWGEQFFGPGTRLTVL.

DNA of the CDR3: TGCGCCAGCACCACAGGGTATTTTGGGACTGGGGCCAACGTCCTGACTTTC. Protein sequence: CASTTGYFGTGANVLTF. The chain carries TRBV4-1 and TRBJ2-6; TRBD1 is a possible D gene (6 bases). This CDR3 region has 17 residues. Germline loops: CDR1 MGHRA, CDR2 YSYEKL. The V and J ends lost 7 bases and 2 bases respectively, with 18 bases between them.

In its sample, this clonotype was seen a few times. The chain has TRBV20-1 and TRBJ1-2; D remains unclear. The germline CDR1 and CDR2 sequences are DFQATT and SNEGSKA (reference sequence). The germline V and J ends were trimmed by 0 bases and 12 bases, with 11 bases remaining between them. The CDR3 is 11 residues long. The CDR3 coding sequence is TGCAGTGCTAGAGATGGTCCGCTGCACACCTTC. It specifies CSARDGPLHTF.

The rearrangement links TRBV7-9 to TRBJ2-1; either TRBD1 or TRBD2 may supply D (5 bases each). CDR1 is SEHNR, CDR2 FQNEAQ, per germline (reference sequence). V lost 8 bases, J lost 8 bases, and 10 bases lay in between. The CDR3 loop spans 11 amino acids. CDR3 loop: CASGTGDEQFF. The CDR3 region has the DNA TGTGCCAGCGGGACCGGGGATGAGCAGTTCTTC.

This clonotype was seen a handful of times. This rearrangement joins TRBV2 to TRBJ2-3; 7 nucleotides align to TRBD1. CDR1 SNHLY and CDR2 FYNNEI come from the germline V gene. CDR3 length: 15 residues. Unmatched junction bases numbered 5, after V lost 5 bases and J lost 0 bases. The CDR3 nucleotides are TGTGCCAGCAGTAGGGACAGTCTTAGCACAGATACGCAGTATTTT. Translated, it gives CASSRDSLSTDTQYF. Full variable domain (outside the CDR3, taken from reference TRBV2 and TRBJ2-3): EPEVTQTPSHQVTQMGQEVILRCVPISNHLYFYWYRQILGQKVEFLVSFYNNEISEKSEIFDDQFSVERPDGSNFTLKIRSTKLEDSAMYFCASSRDSLSTDTQYFGPGTRLTVL.

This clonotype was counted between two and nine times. The CDR3 region is CSASRWGGGTDTQYF. The CDR3 nucleotides are TGCAGTGCTAGTCGATGGGGGGGAGGCACAGATACGCAGTATTTT. This chain connects TRBV20-1 to TRBJ2-3; 7 bases align to TRBD2. Germline V gene lookup returns CDR1 DFQATT and CDR2 SNEGSKA (reference sequence). V trimming: 3 bases; J trimming: 1 base; junction bases outside the gene matches: 7. The CDR3 totals 15 residues.

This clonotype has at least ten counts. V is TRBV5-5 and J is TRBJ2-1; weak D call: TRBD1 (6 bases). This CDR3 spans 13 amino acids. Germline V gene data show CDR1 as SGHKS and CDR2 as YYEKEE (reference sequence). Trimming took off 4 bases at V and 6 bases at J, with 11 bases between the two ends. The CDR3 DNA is TGTGCCAGCAGCGTGACAGGATCCAATGAGCAGTTCTTC. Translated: CASSVTGSNEQFF. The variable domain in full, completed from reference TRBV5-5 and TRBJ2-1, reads DAGVTQSPTHLIKTRGQQVTLRCSPISGHKSVSWYQQVLGQGPQFIFQYYEKEERGRGNFPDRFSARQFPNYSSELNVNALLLGDSALYLCASSVTGSNEQFFGPGTRLTVL.

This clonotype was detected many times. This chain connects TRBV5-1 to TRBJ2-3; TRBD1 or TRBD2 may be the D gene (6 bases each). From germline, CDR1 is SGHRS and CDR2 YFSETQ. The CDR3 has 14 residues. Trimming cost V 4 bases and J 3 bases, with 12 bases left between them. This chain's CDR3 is CASSLQGTTDTQYF. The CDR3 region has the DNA TGCGCCAGCAGCCTGCAGGGGACTACAGATACGCAGTATTTT.

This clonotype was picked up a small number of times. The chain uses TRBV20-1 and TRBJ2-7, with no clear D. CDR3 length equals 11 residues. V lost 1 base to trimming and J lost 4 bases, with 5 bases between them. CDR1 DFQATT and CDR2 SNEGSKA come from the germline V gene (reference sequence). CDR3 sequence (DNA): TGCAGTGCTAGAGTTAGGTACGAGCAGTACTTC. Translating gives CSARVRYEQYF.

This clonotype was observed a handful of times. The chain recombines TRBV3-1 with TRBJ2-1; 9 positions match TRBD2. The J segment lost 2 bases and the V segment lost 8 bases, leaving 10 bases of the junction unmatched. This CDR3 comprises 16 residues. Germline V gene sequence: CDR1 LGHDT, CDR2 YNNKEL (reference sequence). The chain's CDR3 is CASSRRGGITYNEQFF. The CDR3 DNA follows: TGTGCCAGCTCTCGGCGGGGGGGCATAACCTACAATGAGCAGTTCTTC.

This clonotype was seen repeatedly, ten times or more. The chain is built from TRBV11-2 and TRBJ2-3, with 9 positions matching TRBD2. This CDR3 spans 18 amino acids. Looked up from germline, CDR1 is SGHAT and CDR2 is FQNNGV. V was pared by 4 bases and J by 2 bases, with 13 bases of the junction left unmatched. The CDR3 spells CASSSPREGWGYTDTQYF. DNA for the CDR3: TGTGCCAGCAGCTCGCCGCGGGAGGGGTGGGGCTACACAGATACGCAGTATTTT. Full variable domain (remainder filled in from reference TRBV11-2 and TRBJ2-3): EAGVAQSPRYKIIEKRQSVAFWCNPISGHATLYWYQQILGQGPKLLIQFQNNGVVDDSQLPKDRFSAERLKGVDSTLKIQPAKLEDSAVYLCASSSPREGWGYTDTQYFGPGTRLTVL.

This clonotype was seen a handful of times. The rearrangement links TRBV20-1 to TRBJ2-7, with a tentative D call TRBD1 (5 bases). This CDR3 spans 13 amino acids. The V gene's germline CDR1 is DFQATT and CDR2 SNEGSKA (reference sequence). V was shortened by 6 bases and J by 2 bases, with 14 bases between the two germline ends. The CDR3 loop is CSARSTETYEQYF. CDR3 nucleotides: TGCAGTGCAAGGTCGACAGAAACCTACGAGCAGTACTTC.

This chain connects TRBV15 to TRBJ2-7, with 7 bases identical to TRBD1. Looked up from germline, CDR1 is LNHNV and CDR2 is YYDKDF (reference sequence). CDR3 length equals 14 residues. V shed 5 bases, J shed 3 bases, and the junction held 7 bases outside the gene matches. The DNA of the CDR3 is TGTGCCACCAGCTCCACAGGGGATGGCTACGAGCAGTACTTC. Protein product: CATSSTGDGYEQYF. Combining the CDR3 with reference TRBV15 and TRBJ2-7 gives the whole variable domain DAMVIQNPRYQVTQFGKPVTLSCSQTLNHNVMYWYQQKSSQAPKLLFHYYDKDFNNEADTPDNFQSRRPNTSFCFLDIRSPGLGDTAMYLCATSSTGDGYEQYFGPGTRLTVT.

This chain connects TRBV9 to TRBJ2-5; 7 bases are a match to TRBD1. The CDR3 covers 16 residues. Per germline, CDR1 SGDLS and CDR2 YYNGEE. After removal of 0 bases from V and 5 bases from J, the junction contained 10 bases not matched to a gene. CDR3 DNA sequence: TGTGCCAGCAGCGTAGAACAGGGGCGCGTGGCGGAGACCCAGTACTTC. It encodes CASSVEQGRVAETQYF.

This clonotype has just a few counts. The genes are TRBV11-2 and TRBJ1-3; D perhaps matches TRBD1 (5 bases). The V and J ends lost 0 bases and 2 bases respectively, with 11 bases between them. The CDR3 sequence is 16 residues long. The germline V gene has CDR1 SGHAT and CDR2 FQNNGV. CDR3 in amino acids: CASSLDRGGTGNTIYF. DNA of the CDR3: TGTGCCAGCAGCTTAGATCGCGGGGGGACTGGAAACACCATATATTTT.

CDR3 nucleotide sequence: TGTGCCAGCAGGATTAGCGGGAGCGGGTACAATGAGCAGTTCTTC. Translating it yields CASRISGSGYNEQFF. This rearrangement joins TRBV11-2 to TRBJ2-1; 9 bases map to TRBD2. The J segment lost 4 bases and the V segment lost 6 bases, leaving 7 bases of the junction unmatched. The germline V gene has CDR1 SGHAT and CDR2 FQNNGV. This CDR3 contains 15 residues.

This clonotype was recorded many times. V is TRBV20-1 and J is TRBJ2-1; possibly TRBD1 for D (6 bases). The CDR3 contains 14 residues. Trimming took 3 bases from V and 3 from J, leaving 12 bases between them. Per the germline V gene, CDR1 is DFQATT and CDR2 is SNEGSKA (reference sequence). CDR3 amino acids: CSARGPDSYNEQFF. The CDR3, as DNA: TGCAGTGCTAGGGGACCGGACAGCTACAATGAGCAGTTCTTC.

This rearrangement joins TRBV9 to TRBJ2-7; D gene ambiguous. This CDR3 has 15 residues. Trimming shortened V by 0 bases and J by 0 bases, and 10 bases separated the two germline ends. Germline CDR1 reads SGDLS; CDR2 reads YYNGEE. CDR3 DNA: TGTGCCAGCAGCGTAGCTGTCGGCAGCTCCTACGAGCAGTACTTC. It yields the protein CASSVAVGSSYEQYF.

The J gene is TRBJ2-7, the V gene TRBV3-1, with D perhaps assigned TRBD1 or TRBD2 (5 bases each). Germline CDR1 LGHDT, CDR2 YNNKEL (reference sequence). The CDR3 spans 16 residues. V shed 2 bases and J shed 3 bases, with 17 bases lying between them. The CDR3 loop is CASSQRPARGRYEQYF. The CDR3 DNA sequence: TGTGCCAGCAGCCAAAGGCCGGCGAGGGGCCGCTACGAGCAGTACTTC.

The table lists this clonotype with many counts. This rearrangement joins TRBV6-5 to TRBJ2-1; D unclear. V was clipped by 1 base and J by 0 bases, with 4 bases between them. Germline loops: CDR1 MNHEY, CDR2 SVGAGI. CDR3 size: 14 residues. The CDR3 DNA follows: TGTGCCAGCAGTTACTTCGGCTCCTACAATGAGCAGTTCTTC. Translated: CASSYFGSYNEQFF.

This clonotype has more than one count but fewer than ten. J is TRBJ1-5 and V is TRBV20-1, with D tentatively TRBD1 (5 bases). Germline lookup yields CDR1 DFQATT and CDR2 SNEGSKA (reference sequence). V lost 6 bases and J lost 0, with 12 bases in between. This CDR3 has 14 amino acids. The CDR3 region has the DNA TGCAGTGCCAGGACATTTTATAGCAATCAGCCCCAGCATTTT. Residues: CSARTFYSNQPQHF.

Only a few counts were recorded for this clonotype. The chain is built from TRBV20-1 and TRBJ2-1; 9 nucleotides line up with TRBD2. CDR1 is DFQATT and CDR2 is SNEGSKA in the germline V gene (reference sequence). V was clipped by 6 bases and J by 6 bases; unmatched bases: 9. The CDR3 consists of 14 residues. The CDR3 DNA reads TGCAGTGCAGCCGCGACTAGCGGCCTCAATGAGCAGTTCTTC. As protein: CSAAATSGLNEQFF.